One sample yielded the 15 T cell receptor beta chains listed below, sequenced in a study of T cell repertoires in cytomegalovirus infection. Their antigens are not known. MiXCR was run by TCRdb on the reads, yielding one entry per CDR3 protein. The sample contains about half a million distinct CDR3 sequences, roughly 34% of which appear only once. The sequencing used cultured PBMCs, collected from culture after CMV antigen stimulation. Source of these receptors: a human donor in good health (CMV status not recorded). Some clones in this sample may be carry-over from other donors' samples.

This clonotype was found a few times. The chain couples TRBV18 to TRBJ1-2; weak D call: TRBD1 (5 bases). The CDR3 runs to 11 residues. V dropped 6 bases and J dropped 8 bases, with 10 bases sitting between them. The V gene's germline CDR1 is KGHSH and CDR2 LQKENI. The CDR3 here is CASSHGDGYTF. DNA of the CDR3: TGTGCCAGCTCGCACGGGGACGGCTACACCTTC.

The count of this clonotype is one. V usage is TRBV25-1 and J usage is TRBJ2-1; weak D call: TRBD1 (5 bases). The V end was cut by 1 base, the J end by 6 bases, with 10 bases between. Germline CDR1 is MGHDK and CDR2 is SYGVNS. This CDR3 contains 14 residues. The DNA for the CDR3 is TGTGCCAGCAGTGAATGGGGCGAGAGCAATGAGCAGTTCTTC. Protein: CASSEWGESNEQFF.

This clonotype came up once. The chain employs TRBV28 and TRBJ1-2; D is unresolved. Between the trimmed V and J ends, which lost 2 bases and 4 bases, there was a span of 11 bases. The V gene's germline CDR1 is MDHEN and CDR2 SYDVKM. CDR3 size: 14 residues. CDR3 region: CASSLKWTVYGYTF. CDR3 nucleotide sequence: TGTGCCAGCAGTTTAAAGTGGACGGTCTATGGCTACACCTTC.

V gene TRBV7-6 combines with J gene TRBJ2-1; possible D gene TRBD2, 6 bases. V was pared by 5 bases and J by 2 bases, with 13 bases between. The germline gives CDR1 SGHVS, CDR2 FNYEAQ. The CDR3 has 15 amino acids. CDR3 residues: CASSPREFTYNEQFF. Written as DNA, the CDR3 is TGTGCCAGCAGCCCCCGGGAGTTTACCTACAATGAGCAGTTCTTC.

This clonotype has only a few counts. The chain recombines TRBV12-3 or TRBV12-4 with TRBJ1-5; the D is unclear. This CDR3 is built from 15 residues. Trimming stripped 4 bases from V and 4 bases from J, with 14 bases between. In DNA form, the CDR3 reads TGTGCCAGCAGTTCCTGGAGTCCAGAGAATCAGCCCCAGCATTTT. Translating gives CASSSWSPENQPQHF.

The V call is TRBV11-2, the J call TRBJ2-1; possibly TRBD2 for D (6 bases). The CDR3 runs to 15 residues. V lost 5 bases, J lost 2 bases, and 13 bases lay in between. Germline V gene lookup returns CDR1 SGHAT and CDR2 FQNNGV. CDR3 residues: CASSKISGPYNEQFF. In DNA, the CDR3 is TGTGCCAGCAGCAAAATTAGCGGCCCCTACAATGAGCAGTTCTTC.

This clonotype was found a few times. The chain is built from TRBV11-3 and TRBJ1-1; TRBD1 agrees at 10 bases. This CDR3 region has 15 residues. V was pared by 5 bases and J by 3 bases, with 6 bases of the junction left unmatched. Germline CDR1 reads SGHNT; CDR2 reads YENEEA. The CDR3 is CASSPKTGGYTEAFF. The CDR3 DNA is TGTGCCAGCAGCCCCAAGACAGGGGGCTACACTGAAGCTTTCTTT.

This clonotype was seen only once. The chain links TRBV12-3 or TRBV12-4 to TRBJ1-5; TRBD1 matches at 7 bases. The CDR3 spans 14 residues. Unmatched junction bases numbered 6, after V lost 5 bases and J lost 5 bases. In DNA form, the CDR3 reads TGTGCCAGCAGTGTCCGTACAGGGGATCAGCCCCAGCATTTT. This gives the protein CASSVRTGDQPQHF.

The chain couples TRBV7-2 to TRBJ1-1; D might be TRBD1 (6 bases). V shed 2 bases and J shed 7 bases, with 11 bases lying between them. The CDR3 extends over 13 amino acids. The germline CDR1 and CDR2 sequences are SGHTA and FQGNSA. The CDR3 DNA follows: TGTGCCAGCAGCTTAACTTCGGACAGTGAAGCTTTCTTT. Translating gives CASSLTSDSEAFF. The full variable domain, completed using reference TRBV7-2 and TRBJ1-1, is GAGVSQSPSNKVTEKGKDVELRCDPISGHTALYWYRQSLGQGLEFLIYFQGNSAPDKSGLPSDRFSAERTGGSVSTLTIQRTQQEDSAVYLCASSLTSDSEAFFGQGTRLTVV.

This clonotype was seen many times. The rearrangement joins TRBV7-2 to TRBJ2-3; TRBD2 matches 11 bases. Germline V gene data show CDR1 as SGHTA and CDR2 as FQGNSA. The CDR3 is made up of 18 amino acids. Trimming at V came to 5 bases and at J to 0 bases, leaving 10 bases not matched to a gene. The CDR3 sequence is CASSQRPSGRSSTDTQYF. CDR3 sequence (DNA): TGTGCCAGCAGCCAGCGGCCTAGCGGGAGGTCTAGCACAGATACGCAGTATTTT.

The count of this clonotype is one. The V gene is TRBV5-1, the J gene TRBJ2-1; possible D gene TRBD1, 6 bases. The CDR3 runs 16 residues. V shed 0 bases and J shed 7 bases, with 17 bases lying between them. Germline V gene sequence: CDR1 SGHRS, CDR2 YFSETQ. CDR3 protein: CASSLVYRGRGNEQFF. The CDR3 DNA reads TGCGCCAGCAGCTTGGTCTATAGGGGCAGGGGTAATGAGCAGTTCTTC.

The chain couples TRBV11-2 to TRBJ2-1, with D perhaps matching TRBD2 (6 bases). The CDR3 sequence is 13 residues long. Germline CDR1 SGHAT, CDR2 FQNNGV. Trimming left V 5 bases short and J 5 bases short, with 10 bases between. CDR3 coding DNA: TGTGCCAGCAGCACAGCGGGTAACAATGAGCAGTTCTTC. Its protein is CASSTAGNNEQFF.

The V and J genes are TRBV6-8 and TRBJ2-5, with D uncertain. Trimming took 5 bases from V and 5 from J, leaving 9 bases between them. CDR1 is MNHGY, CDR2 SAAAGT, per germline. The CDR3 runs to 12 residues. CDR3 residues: CASSHAQETQYF. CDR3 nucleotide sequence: TGTGCCAGCAGTCATGCCCAGGAGACCCAGTACTTC.

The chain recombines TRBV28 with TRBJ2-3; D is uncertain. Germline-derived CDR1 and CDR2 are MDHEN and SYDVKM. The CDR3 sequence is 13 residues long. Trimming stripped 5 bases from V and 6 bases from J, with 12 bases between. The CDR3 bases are TGTGCCAGCAGTACGACCCCCCTGGATACGCAGTATTTT. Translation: CASSTTPLDTQYF. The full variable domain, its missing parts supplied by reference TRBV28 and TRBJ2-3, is DVKVTQSSRYLVKRTGEKVFLECVQDMDHENMFWYRQDPGLGLRLIYFSYDVKMKEKGDIPEGYSVSREKKERFSLILESASTNQTSMYLCASSTTPLDTQYFGPGTRLTVL.

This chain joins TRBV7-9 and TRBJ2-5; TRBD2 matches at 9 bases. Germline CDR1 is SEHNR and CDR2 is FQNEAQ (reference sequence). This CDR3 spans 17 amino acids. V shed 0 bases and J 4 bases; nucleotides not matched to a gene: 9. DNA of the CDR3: TGTGCCAGCAGCTTAGCGTCTGGAGCGGGAGGTGTAGAGACCCAGTACTTC. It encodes CASSLASGAGGVETQYF.